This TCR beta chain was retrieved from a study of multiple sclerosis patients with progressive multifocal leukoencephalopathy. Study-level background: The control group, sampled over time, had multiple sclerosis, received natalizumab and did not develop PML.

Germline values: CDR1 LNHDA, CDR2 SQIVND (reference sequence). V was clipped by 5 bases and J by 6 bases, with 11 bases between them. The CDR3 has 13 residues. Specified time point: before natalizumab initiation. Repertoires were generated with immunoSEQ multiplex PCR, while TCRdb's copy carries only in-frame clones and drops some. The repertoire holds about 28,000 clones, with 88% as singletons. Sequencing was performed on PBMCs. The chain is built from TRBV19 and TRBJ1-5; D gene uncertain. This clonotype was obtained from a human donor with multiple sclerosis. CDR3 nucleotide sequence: TGTGCCAGTAGTTGGAGGGCGGGTCAGCCCCAGCATTTT. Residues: CASSWRAGQPQHF. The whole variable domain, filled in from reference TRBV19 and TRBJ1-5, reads DGGITQSPKYLFRKEGQNVTLSCEQNLNHDAMYWYRQDPGQGLRLIYYSQIVNDFQKGDIAEGYSVSREKKESFPLTVTSAQKNPTAFYLCASSWRAGQPQHFGDGTRLSIL.